One sample yielded the 23 T cell receptor beta chains listed below, sequenced in a study of response to subunit inactivated influenza vaccine. TCRdb recomputed calls from the RT-PCR reads with MiXCR, one row per CDR3 protein. The table has almost 250,000 distinct CDR3 sequences, 12% seen once. The source was non-naive T cells sorted from PBMCs, collected approximately 15 days before vaccination. The receptors here all came from a man between 50 and 59 years old who received an inactivated influenza vaccine.

This clonotype was seen repeatedly, ten times or more. The CDR3 DNA is TGCGCCAGCAGCTTGTTAGTCAACTACGAGCAGTACTTC. Protein sequence: CASSLLVNYEQYF. The chain couples TRBV5-1 to TRBJ2-7; D ambiguous. Germline V gene data show CDR1 as SGHRS and CDR2 as YFSETQ. The CDR3 is made up of 13 amino acids. Between the trimmed V and J ends, which lost 1 base and 3 bases, there was a span of 8 bases.

At least ten counts were recorded for this clonotype. This chain links TRBV20-1 with TRBJ2-1, with D possibly being TRBD1 (5 bases). The V end was cut by 0 bases, the J end by 8 bases, with 14 bases between. CDR1 is DFQATT, CDR2 SNEGSKA, per germline (reference sequence). The CDR3 extends over 14 amino acids. The CDR3 protein is CSARDPYSRDEQFF. In DNA, the CDR3 is TGCAGTGCTAGAGATCCTTATAGCAGGGATGAGCAGTTCTTC.

The chain uses TRBV7-3 and TRBJ2-6, with 7 nucleotides matching TRBD1. The CDR3 has 20 amino acids. Looked up from germline, CDR1 is SGHTA and CDR2 is FQGTGA. Losses at the gene ends were 5 bases for V and 1 base for J; bases not matched to a gene: 17. DNA for the CDR3: TGTGCCAGCAGCCTACGCCCCATCTGGACAGGAGAGTCTGGGGCCAACGTCCTGACTTTC. Translated: CASSLRPIWTGESGANVLTF. The complete variable domain, with remaining parts taken from reference TRBV7-3 and TRBJ2-6, reads GAGVSQTPSNKVTEKGKYVELRCDPISGHTALYWYRQSLGQGPEFLIYFQGTGAADDSGLPNDRFFAVRPEGSVSTLKIQRTERGDSAVYLCASSLRPIWTGESGANVLTFGAGSRLTVL.

This clonotype was counted many times. J is TRBJ2-2 and V is TRBV28; 9 nucleotides match TRBD1. With 7 bases clipped from V and 5 bases from J, the junction kept 20 bases outside the gene matches. The CDR3 contains 19 residues. The germline V gene encodes CDR1 MDHEN and CDR2 SYDVKM. CDR3 region: CASNEVSGYWTGATGELFF. CDR3 nucleotide sequence: TGTGCCAGCAATGAAGTCAGTGGTTACTGGACAGGGGCTACCGGGGAGCTGTTTTTT.

The chain uses TRBV6-5 and TRBJ1-2; tentatively, D is TRBD1 (5 bases). The CDR3 runs to 15 residues. CDR1 MNHEY and CDR2 SVGAGI come from the germline V gene. V lost 6 bases and J lost 4, with 18 bases in between. In nucleotides, the CDR3 is TGTGCCAGCAGGTTACAGGAATCCGGGGGCTATGGCTACACCTTC. This sequence encodes CASRLQESGGYGYTF.

The J gene is TRBJ1-2, the V gene TRBV6-1, with TRBD1 matching over 7 bases. Unmatched junction bases numbered 3, after V lost 5 bases and J lost 0 bases. Germline loops: CDR1 MNHNS, CDR2 SASEGT. The CDR3 consists of 14 residues. The CDR3 nucleotides are TGTGCCAGCAGTCCACAGGGGACTAACTATGGCTACACCTTC. Amino acids: CASSPQGTNYGYTF.

This clonotype was seen only a few times. The chain combines TRBV30 with TRBJ2-3, with 7 bases that match TRBD2. The CDR3 totals 13 residues. Germline V lookup: CDR1 GTSNPN, CDR2 SVGIG (reference sequence). Trimming took 4 bases from V and 5 from J; bases not matched to a gene: 6. The CDR3 sequence: CAWTGRELDTQYF. CDR3 in DNA: TGTGCCTGGACGGGGCGGGAGCTAGATACGCAGTATTTT.

This clonotype occurred many times. As DNA, the CDR3 is TGTGCCAGCAGCTTACTAGCGGGGAGCACAGATACGCAGTATTTT. Its translation: CASSLLAGSTDTQYF. The chain is built from TRBV7-2 and TRBJ2-3; 9 positions match TRBD2. CDR3 length: 15 amino acids. Looked up from germline, CDR1 is SGHTA and CDR2 is FQGNSA. V was pared by 2 bases and J by 0 bases, with 0 bases of the junction left unmatched.

This clonotype was detected a few times. The chain recombines TRBV29-1 with TRBJ1-2, with D tentatively TRBD1 (6 bases). The V and J ends lost 5 bases and 4 bases respectively, with 17 bases between them. Germline V gene data show CDR1 as SQVTM and CDR2 as ANQGSEA. The CDR3 has 14 residues. The DNA for the CDR3 is TGCAGCGTTTCGGGGGCAGGGGAGGTCTATGGCTACACCTTC. Encoded protein: CSVSGAGEVYGYTF. Based on the CDR3 plus reference TRBV29-1 and TRBJ1-2, the full variable domain is SAVISQKPSRDICQRGTSLTIQCQVDSQVTMMFWYRQQPGQSLTLIATANQGSEATYESGFVIDKFPISRPNLTFSTLTVSNMSPEDSSIYLCSVSGAGEVYGYTFGSGTRLTVV.

This clonotype was seen more than once but under ten times. The chain carries TRBV5-5 and TRBJ2-4; the D is unclear. The V and J ends lost 1 base and 13 bases respectively, with 9 bases between them. The CDR3 extends over 11 amino acids. The germline V gene encodes CDR1 SGHKS and CDR2 YYEKEE (reference sequence). The CDR3 nucleotides are TGTGCCAGCAGCTTGCTGTCCGGACAGTACTTC. This sequence encodes CASSLLSGQYF.

This clonotype was counted many times. The V gene is TRBV28, the J gene TRBJ2-5; D remains unclear. The CDR3 loop spans 12 amino acids. The V end was cut by 4 bases, the J end by 4 bases, with 7 bases between. Germline V gene lookup returns CDR1 MDHEN and CDR2 SYDVKM. The chain's CDR3 is CASSWARETQYF. DNA for the CDR3: TGTGCCAGCAGTTGGGCCCGAGAGACCCAGTACTTC.

The V and J genes are TRBV18 and TRBJ2-7, with TRBD1 matching over 8 bases. The J segment lost 3 bases and the V segment lost 2 bases, leaving 9 bases of the junction unmatched. The germline V gene encodes CDR1 KGHSH and CDR2 LQKENI. The CDR3 contains 16 residues. CDR3 sequence reads: CASSPSMTGVIYEQYF. The CDR3, as DNA: TGTGCCAGCTCACCAAGTATGACAGGGGTTATCTACGAGCAGTACTTC.

This clonotype has ten or more counts. The chain uses TRBV5-1 and TRBJ2-4, with D possibly matching TRBD1 (5 bases). The V end was cut by 5 bases, the J end by 1 base, with 13 bases between. Germline V lookup: CDR1 SGHRS, CDR2 YFSETQ. The CDR3 runs 15 residues. CDR3 coding DNA: TGCGCCAGCAGTCCAGGGTACGGGGCCAAAAACATTCAGTACTTC. Amino acids: CASSPGYGAKNIQYF.

This clonotype was counted only a few times. The V call is TRBV6-2 or TRBV6-3, the J call TRBJ1-5, with a possible D match to TRBD1 (6 bases). Germline values: CDR1 MNHEY, CDR2 SVGEGT. This CDR3 comprises 16 residues. V was trimmed by 5 bases and J by 7 bases, leaving 21 bases between them. The CDR3 is CASSTRVIGGAQPQHF. The CDR3 nucleotides read TGTGCCAGCAGTACCCGGGTGATAGGGGGGGCCCAGCCCCAGCATTTT.

The rearrangement links TRBV28 to TRBJ2-7; TRBD2 matches 9 bases. J lost 0 bases, V lost 10 bases, and 13 bases had no gene match. This CDR3 is 16 amino acids long. The germline gives CDR1 MDHEN, CDR2 SYDVKM. This CDR3 reads CATDTGTSSNSYEQYF. DNA of the CDR3: TGTGCCACCGATACCGGGACTAGCAGTAACTCCTACGAGCAGTACTTC.

The chain couples TRBV7-9 to TRBJ1-4; D gene uncertain. This CDR3 is built from 15 residues. Trimming shortened V by 5 bases and J by 5 bases, and 15 bases separated the two germline ends. Germline loops: CDR1 SEHNR, CDR2 FQNEAQ (reference sequence). CDR3 nucleotide sequence: TGTGCCAGCAGCCCGACATTGCGGGGAAATGAAAAACTGTTTTTT. This codes for CASSPTLRGNEKLFF.

Many counts were recorded for this clonotype. This chain connects TRBV10-3 to TRBJ2-3, with 8 bases lining up with TRBD2. Trimming removed 7 bases from V and 2 bases from J; junction bases left unmatched: 8. The CDR3 spans 15 residues. Per the germline V gene, CDR1 is ENHRY and CDR2 is SYGVKD. The CDR3 DNA follows: TGTGCCATCAAAATTAGCGGGACTCTCACAGATACGCAGTATTTT. Residues: CAIKISGTLTDTQYF.

This clonotype turned up a few times. The chain joins TRBV5-1 to TRBJ1-2; the D is unclear. V was pared by 5 bases and J by 2 bases, with 13 bases between. The germline gives CDR1 SGHRS, CDR2 YFSETQ. The CDR3 contains 14 residues. The DNA for the CDR3 is TGCGCCAGCAGATTTTCGGACGGGAACTATGGCTACACCTTC. Translated: CASRFSDGNYGYTF.

This clonotype was counted between two and nine times. The V and J genes are TRBV7-8 and TRBJ2-5; D is perhaps TRBD1 or TRBD2 (5 bases each). Between the trimmed V and J ends, which lost 5 bases and 5 bases, there was a span of 18 bases. Germline CDR1 SGHVS, CDR2 FQNEAQ. This CDR3 has 15 residues. CDR3 in amino acids: CASSTRGMGDETQYF. CDR3 coding DNA: TGTGCCAGCAGCACAAGGGGTATGGGGGATGAGACCCAGTACTTC.

This clonotype was counted between two and nine times. V usage is TRBV27 and J usage is TRBJ1-5; D may be TRBD1 (5 bases). Germline CDR1 reads MNHEY; CDR2 reads SMNVEV (reference sequence). Trimming cost V 2 bases and J 4 bases, with 12 bases left between them. This CDR3 contains 15 residues. The CDR3 here is CASSLRWGGNQPQHF. The CDR3 DNA reads as TGTGCCAGCAGTTTAAGGTGGGGGGGGAATCAGCCCCAGCATTTT.

In this sample, this clonotype turned up a few times. The chain has TRBV3-1 and TRBJ1-2, with D possibly TRBD1 on 6 matching bases. This CDR3 comprises 14 residues. The germline CDR1 and CDR2 sequences are LGHDT and YNNKEL (reference sequence). Between the trimmed V and J ends, which lost 2 bases and 2 bases, there was a span of 9 bases. CDR3 DNA sequence: TGTGCCAGCAGCCAACAACAGGGCAACTATGGCTACACCTTC. Encoded protein: CASSQQQGNYGYTF.

The table lists this clonotype with a few counts. The chain carries TRBV2 and TRBJ2-7; D remains ambiguous. Germline CDR1 and CDR2: SNHLY and FYNNEI. The CDR3 is 13 amino acids. Trimming removed 4 bases from V and 3 bases from J, with 10 bases in between. The CDR3 reads CASSVRYNYEQYF. The CDR3 bases are TGTGCCAGCAGTGTGCGGTACAACTACGAGCAGTACTTC.

CDR3 bases: TGTGCCAGCAGTCGTATATGTCAGGGGGCAACTGAAGCTTTCTTT. This gives the protein CASSRICQGATEAFF. This sequence joins TRBV14 and TRBJ1-1; 8 bases map to TRBD1. Per the germline V gene, CDR1 is SGHDN and CDR2 is FVKESK. The CDR3 length is 15 residues. V gave up 6 bases and J gave up 5 bases; unmatched junction bases: 11.